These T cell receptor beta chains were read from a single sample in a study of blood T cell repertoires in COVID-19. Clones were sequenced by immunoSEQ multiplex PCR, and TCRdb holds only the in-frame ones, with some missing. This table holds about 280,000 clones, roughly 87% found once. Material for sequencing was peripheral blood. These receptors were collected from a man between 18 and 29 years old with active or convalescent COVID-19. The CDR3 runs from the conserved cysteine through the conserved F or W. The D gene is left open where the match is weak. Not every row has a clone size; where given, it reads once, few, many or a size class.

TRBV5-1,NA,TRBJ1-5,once,CASSLGPGFGNQPQHF,TGCGCCAGCAGCTTGGGGCCGGGGTTCGGCAATCAGCCCCAGCATTTT
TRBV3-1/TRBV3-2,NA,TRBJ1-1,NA,CASSQLPGGNTEAFF,TGTGCCAGCAGCCAACTTCCGGGGGGGAACACTGAAGCTTTCTTT
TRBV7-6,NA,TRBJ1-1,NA,CASSLHRGRLMNTEAFF,TGTGCCAGCAGCTTACATAGGGGCAGATTGATGAACACTGAAGCTTTCTTT
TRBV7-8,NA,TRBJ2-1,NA,CASSPGIGGYNEQFF,TGTGCCAGCAGCCCGGGGATCGGCGGTTACAATGAGCAGTTCTTC
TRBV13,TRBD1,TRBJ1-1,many,CASSSHGTGTTEAFF,TGTGCCAGCAGCTCCCACGGGACAGGGACGACTGAAGCTTTCTTT
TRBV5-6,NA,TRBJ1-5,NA,CASSLARVQPQHF,TGTGCCAGCAGCTTGGCGAGGGTTCAGCCCCAGCATTTT
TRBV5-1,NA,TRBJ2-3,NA,CASSLSVSDSTDTQYF,TGCGCCAGCAGCTTGTCTGTTAGCGATAGCACAGATACGCAGTATTTT
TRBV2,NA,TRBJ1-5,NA,CASSDRTGGWPQHF,TGTGCCAGCAGTGACCGGACCGGGGGGTGGCCCCAGCATTTT
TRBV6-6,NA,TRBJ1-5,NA,CASSYSSGQPQHF,TGTGCCAGCAGTTACTCGTCCGGTCAGCCCCAGCATTTT
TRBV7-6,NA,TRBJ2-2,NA,CASSPGGIANTGELFF,TGTGCCAGCAGCCCAGGGGGGATCGCGAACACCGGGGAGCTGTTTTTT
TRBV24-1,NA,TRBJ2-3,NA,CATSDTLADTQYF,TGTGCCACCAGTGATACACTAGCAGATACGCAGTATTTT
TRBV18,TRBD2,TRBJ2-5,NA,CASSRSGGAEETQYF,TGTGCCAGCTCAAGAAGCGGGGGGGCCGAGGAGACCCAGTACTTC
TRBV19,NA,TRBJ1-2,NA,CASSIRTGVYGYTF,TGTGCCAGTAGTATCCGGACGGGAGTCTATGGCTACACCTTC
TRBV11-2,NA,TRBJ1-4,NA,CASSSNQGGKLFF,TGTGCCAGCAGCTCTAACCAGGGTGGCAAACTGTTTTTT
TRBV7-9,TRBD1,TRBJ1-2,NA,CASSQDRGANYGYTF,TGTGCCAGCAGCCAGGACAGGGGGGCTAACTATGGCTACACCTTC
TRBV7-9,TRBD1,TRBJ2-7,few,CASSFPGTGGYEQYF,TGTGCCAGCAGCTTCCCCGGGACAGGGGGATACGAGCAGTACTTC
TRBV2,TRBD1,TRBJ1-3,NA,CASSSDRGLGNTIYF,TGTGCCAGCAGTTCCGACAGGGGGCTTGGAAACACCATATATTTT
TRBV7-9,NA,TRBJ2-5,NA,CASSFSNVQETQYF,TGTGCCAGCAGCTTTAGTAACGTCCAAGAGACCCAGTACTTC
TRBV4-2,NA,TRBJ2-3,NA,CASSQGTRLAETQYF,TGTGCCAGCAGCCAAGGAACCCGCCTGGCGGAAACGCAGTATTTT
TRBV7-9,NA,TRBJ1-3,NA,CASSHKARLLGGGNTIYF,TGTGCCAGCAGCCACAAGGCCCGACTCCTCGGAGGTGGAAACACCATATATTTT
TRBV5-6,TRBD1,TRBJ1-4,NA,CASSSRDSNEKLFF,TGTGCCAGCAGCTCCCGGGACAGTAATGAAAAACTGTTTTTT
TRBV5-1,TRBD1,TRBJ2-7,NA,CASSTGTGAYEQYF,TGCGCCAGCAGCACCGGGACAGGGGCCTACGAGCAGTACTTC
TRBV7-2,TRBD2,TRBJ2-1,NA,CASSLSGGHYNEQFF,TGTGCCAGCAGCTTAAGCGGGGGGCACTACAATGAGCAGTTCTTC
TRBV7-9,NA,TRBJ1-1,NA,CASSPLSGTEAFF,TGTGCCAGCAGCCCCCTTTCGGGGACTGAAGCTTTCTTT
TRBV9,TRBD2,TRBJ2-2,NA,CASSVEDRRGDTGELFF,TGTGCCAGCAGCGTAGAGGATCGTCGGGGGGACACCGGGGAGCTGTTTTTT
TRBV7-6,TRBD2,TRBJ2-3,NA,CASSLLGGDPDTQYF,TGTGCCAGCAGCCTTTTGGGGGGGGACCCAGATACGCAGTATTTT
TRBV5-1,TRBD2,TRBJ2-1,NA,CASSPGLAGATYNEQFF,TGCGCCAGCAGCCCGGGACTAGCGGGGGCTACCTACAATGAGCAGTTCTTC
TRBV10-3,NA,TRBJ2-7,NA,CAISPGYEQYF,TGTGCCATCAGTCCCGGCTACGAGCAGTACTTC
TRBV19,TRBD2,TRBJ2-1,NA,CASSKGGLAGYNEQFF,TGTGCCAGTAGTAAGGGGGGACTAGCGGGGTACAATGAGCAGTTCTTC
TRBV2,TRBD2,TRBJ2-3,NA,CASSEGGGAGDTQYF,TGTGCCAGCAGTGAAGGCGGGGGGGCTGGAGATACGCAGTATTTT
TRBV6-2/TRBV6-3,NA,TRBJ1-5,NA,CASSYGGENPFQPQHF,TGTGCCAGCAGTTACGGAGGGGAGAATCCTTTTCAGCCCCAGCATTTT
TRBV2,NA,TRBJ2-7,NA,CASSPTSYEQYF,TGTGCCAGCAGTCCTACTAGCTACGAGCAGTACTTC
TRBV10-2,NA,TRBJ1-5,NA,CASSESVGDQPQHF,TGCGCCAGCAGTGAGTCGGTAGGGGATCAGCCCCAGCATTTT
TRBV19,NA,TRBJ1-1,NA,CASSIVGPEGMNTEAFF,TGTGCCAGTAGTATAGTCGGCCCGGAGGGCATGAACACTGAAGCTTTCTTT
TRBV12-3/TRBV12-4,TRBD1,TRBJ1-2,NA,CASSFGGGYGYTF,TGTGCCAGCAGTTTTGGAGGGGGCTACGGCTACACCTTC
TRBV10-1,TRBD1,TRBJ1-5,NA,CASSEAGTASNQPQHF,TGCGCCAGCAGTGAGGCAGGGACAGCTAGCAATCAGCCCCAGCATTTT
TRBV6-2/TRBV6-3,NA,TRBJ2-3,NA,CASSYYRAGSTDTQYF,TGTGCCAGCAGTTACTATCGGGCAGGGAGCACAGATACGCAGTATTTT
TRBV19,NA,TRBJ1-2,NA,CASSPGGSYGYTF,TGTGCCAGTAGTCCCGGGGGGTCCTATGGCTACACCTTC
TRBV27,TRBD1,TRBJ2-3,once,CASSTTGVRGTDTQYF,TGTGCCAGCAGTACCACAGGGGTTCGTGGCACAGATACGCAGTATTTT
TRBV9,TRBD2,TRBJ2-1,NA,CASSVGFASGVSSYNEQFF,TGTGCCAGCAGCGTAGGGTTCGCGAGCGGGGTGAGTTCCTACAATGAGCAGTTCTTC
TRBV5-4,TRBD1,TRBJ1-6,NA,CASSLTGTADYNSPLHF,TGTGCCAGCAGCTTGACCGGGACAGCAGACTATAATTCACCCCTCCACTTT
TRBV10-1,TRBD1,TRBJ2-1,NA,CASSQGAYSYNEQFF,TGCGCCAGCAGTCAGGGGGCCTATTCCTACAATGAGCAGTTCTTC
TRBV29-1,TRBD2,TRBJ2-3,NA,CSVAWTSGGKTDTQYF,TGCAGCGTTGCGTGGACTAGCGGGGGGAAAACAGATACGCAGTATTTT
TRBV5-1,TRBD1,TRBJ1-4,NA,CASSLGQGHEKLFF,TGCGCCAGCAGCTTGGGACAGGGACATGAAAAACTGTTTTTT
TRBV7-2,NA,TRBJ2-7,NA,CASSFGLASEQYF,TGTGCCAGCAGCTTCGGGCTAGCTAGCGAGCAGTACTTC
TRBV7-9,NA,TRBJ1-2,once,CACRAWPSEDYGYTF,TGTGCCTGCAGAGCTTGGCCCTCCGAGGACTATGGCTACACCTTC
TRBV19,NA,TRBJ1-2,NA,CASSPARGGRTSSYGYTF,TGTGCCAGTAGCCCCGCGCGAGGGGGAAGGACAAGTAGCTATGGCTACACCTTC
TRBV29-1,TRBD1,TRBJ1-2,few,CSVGFGTEYGYTF,TGCAGCGTTGGTTTCGGGACAGAGTATGGCTACACCTTC
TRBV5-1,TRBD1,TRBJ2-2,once,CASSYNTGGNTGELFF,TGCGCCAGCAGCTACAACACAGGGGGCAACACCGGGGAGCTGTTTTTT
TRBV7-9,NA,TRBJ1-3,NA,CASSDFGSLAGNTIYF,TGTGCCAGCAGTGACTTTGGTAGTTTGGCAGGAAACACCATATATTTT
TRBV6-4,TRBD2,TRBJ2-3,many,CASSESGGADTQYF,TGTGCCAGCAGTGAGAGCGGGGGGGCAGATACGCAGTATTTT
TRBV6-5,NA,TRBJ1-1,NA,CASRLQGSNTEAFF,TGTGCCAGCAGGTTACAGGGATCTAACACTGAAGCTTTCTTT
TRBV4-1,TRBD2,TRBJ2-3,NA,CASSQVRAGVSTDTQYF,TGCGCCAGCAGCCAGGTGCGAGCGGGGGTTAGCACAGATACGCAGTATTTT
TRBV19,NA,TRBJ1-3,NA,CASSQGSGNTIYF,TGTGCCAGTAGCCAGGGCTCTGGAAACACCATATATTTT
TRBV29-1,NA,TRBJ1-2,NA,CSVEGGQNYGYTF,TGCAGCGTTGAAGGGGGGCAGAACTATGGCTACACCTTC
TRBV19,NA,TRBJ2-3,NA,CASSTGRADTQYF,TGTGCCAGTAGTACCGGCCGGGCAGATACGCAGTATTTT
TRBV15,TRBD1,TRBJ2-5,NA,CATSLGQGSETQYF,TGTGCCACCAGCCTGGGACAGGGTTCGGAGACCCAGTACTTC
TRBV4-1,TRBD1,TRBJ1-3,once,CASSQITGAGNTIYF,TGCGCCAGCAGCCAGATCACAGGGGCTGGAAACACCATATATTTT
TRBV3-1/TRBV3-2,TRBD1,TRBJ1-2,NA,CASRRTGGLYGYTF,TGTGCCAGCAGACGGACAGGGGGCCTCTATGGCTACACCTTC